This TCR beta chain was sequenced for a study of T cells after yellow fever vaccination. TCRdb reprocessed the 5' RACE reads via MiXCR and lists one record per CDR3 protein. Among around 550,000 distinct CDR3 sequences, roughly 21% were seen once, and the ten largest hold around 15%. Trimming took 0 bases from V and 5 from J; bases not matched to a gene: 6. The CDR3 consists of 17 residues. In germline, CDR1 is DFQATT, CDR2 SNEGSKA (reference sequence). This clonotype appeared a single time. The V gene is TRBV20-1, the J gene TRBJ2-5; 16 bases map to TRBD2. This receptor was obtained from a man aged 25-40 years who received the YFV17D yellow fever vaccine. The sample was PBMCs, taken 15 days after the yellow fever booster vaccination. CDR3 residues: CSARDIGTSGRGETQYF. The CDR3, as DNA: TGCAGTGCTAGAGATATCGGGACTAGCGGGAGGGGTGAGACCCAGTACTTC.